The 20 T cell receptor beta chains in this list originate from one sample, sequenced in a study of blood T cell repertoires in COVID-19. Assay: immunoSEQ multiplex PCR; the TCRdb copy retains only in-frame clones and omits some. The sample lists approximately 230,000 clones, around nine tenths occurring once. Input material: PBMCs or T cells enriched from blood (not recorded which). Source of these receptors: a woman younger than 45 who had recovered from COVID-19.

The CDR3 is CASSWGQGMYEQYF. In nucleotides, the CDR3 is TGTGCCAGCAGTTGGGGACAGGGGATGTACGAGCAGTACTTC. The chain has TRBV6-5 and TRBJ2-7; 10 nucleotides agree with TRBD1. J was trimmed by 4 bases and V by 4 bases; bases with no gene match: 4. Germline V gene lookup returns CDR1 MNHEY and CDR2 SVGAGI. The CDR3 contains 14 residues.

The chain recombines TRBV5-4 with TRBJ1-1, with D possibly TRBD1 on 5 matching bases. With 4 bases removed from V and 1 base from J, the gap between germline ends came to 20 bases. The CDR3 runs to 17 residues. CDR1 and CDR2 from the germline V gene are SGHNT and YYREEE (reference sequence). CDR3 amino acids: CASSPSRGGNKNTEAFF. CDR3 in DNA: TGTGCCAGCAGCCCTTCCCGGGGGGGAAACAAGAACACTGAAGCTTTCTTT.

V and J are TRBV19 and TRBJ2-7; TRBD1 matches 9 bases. The trim removed 3 bases at V and 3 bases at J, leaving 15 bases unmatched. CDR3 length: 18 amino acids. Germline CDR1 is LNHDA and CDR2 is SQIVND (reference sequence). As DNA, the CDR3 is TGTGCCAGTAGTATGACAGGGGGAGGACATAGCGTCAACTACGAGCAGTACTTC. This encodes CASSMTGGGHSVNYEQYF.

This chain links TRBV28 with TRBJ1-3, with TRBD1 matching 10 bases. The germline CDR1 and CDR2 sequences are MDHEN and SYDVKM. The CDR3 is 16 residues long. The V gene end was trimmed by 6 bases and the J gene end by 2 bases; junction bases not matched to a gene: 7. The CDR3 region is CASSPLGQGAGNTIYF. CDR3 nucleotide sequence: TGTGCCAGCAGCCCCCTTGGACAGGGGGCTGGAAACACCATATATTTT. The full variable domain, completed using reference TRBV28 and TRBJ1-3, is DVKVTQSSRYLVKRTGEKVFLECVQDMDHENMFWYRQDPGLGLRLIYFSYDVKMKEKGDIPEGYSVSREKKERFSLILESASTNQTSMYLCASSPLGQGAGNTIYFGEGSWLTVV.

The chain employs TRBV4-2 and TRBJ2-2; 10 nucleotides agree with TRBD1. The V gene's germline CDR1 is LGHNA and CDR2 YNFKEQ. Trimming removed 0 bases from V and 3 bases from J; junction bases left unmatched: 4. CDR3 length equals 17 residues. The CDR3: CASSQDGGQGYTGELFF. Written as DNA, the CDR3 is TGTGCCAGCAGCCAAGACGGGGGACAGGGGTACACCGGGGAGCTGTTTTTT.

The chain joins TRBV5-1 to TRBJ2-3; 7 bases agree with TRBD1. The germline V gene encodes CDR1 SGHRS and CDR2 YFSETQ. This CDR3 contains 15 residues. With 4 bases clipped from V and 2 bases from J, the junction kept 7 bases outside the gene matches. DNA of the CDR3: TGCGCCAGCAGCCTACAGGGGTCTCTCACAGATACGCAGTATTTT. This translates into CASSLQGSLTDTQYF. Supplemented by reference TRBV5-1 and TRBJ2-3, the full variable domain reads KAGVTQTPRYLIKTRGQQVTLSCSPISGHRSVSWYQQTPGQGLQFLFEYFSETQRNKGNFPGRFSGRQFSNSRSEMNVSTLELGDSALYLCASSLQGSLTDTQYFGPGTRLTVL.

The chain employs TRBV28 and TRBJ2-3; 9 bases are shared with TRBD1. CDR3 size: 15 residues. Germline-derived CDR1 and CDR2 are MDHEN and SYDVKM. With V trimmed by 6 bases and J by 3 bases, 7 bases remained unmatched. The CDR3 spells CASRTPGQGTDTQYF. CDR3 bases: TGTGCCAGCAGAACTCCGGGACAGGGAACAGATACGCAGTATTTT. The complete variable domain, with remaining parts taken from reference TRBV28 and TRBJ2-3, reads DVKVTQSSRYLVKRTGEKVFLECVQDMDHENMFWYRQDPGLGLRLIYFSYDVKMKEKGDIPEGYSVSREKKERFSLILESASTNQTSMYLCASRTPGQGTDTQYFGPGTRLTVL.

The V call is TRBV2, the J call TRBJ1-1; 8 nucleotides match TRBD1. Germline V lookup: CDR1 SNHLY, CDR2 FYNNEI. This CDR3 region has 14 residues. V shed 5 bases and J 4 bases; nucleotides not matched to a gene: 6. The CDR3 protein is CASSLRQGATEAFF. The CDR3 bases are TGTGCCAGCAGTTTACGGCAGGGGGCCACTGAAGCTTTCTTT.

As DNA, the CDR3 is TGTGCCAGCAGCCAAGATAAGGGGTTGGGCTATGGCTACACCTTC. It translates to CASSQDKGLGYGYTF. This rearrangement joins TRBV3-1 (or the pseudogene TRBV3-2) to TRBJ1-2; TRBD1 might be the D (5 bases). The CDR3 is 15 amino acids. Germline V lookup: CDR1 LGHDT, CDR2 YNNKEL (reference sequence). Trimming took off 0 bases at V and 4 bases at J, with 12 bases between the two ends.

The rearrangement links TRBV27 to TRBJ1-2; 12 nucleotides agree with TRBD1. J gave up 8 bases and V 5 bases, and 12 bases lay outside the gene matches. The germline gives CDR1 MNHEY, CDR2 SMNVEV (reference sequence). The CDR3 spans 16 residues. The CDR3 DNA follows: TGTGCCAGCAGTGCCGGGACAGGGGGCGCAGGGAGGGGCTACACCTTC. Translation: CASSAGTGGAGRGYTF.

The rearrangement uses TRBV28 and TRBJ2-5; D is uncertain. V lost 6 bases to trimming and J lost 5 bases, with 10 bases between them. Germline loops: CDR1 MDHEN, CDR2 SYDVKM. The CDR3 runs to 12 residues. The CDR3 DNA follows: TGTGCCAGCAGGCAGGCCGAGGAGACCCAGTACTTC. Amino acid sequence: CASRQAEETQYF.

This clone was counted once. V and J are TRBV24-1 and TRBJ2-1; D gene unclear. V was shortened by 3 bases and J by 6 bases, with 8 bases between the two germline ends. CDR3 size: 13 residues. Germline values: CDR1 KGHDR, CDR2 SFDVKD. CDR3 region: CATSDPLVNEQFF. The CDR3 bases are TGTGCCACCAGTGATCCGCTAGTCAATGAGCAGTTCTTC.

This chain links TRBV19 with TRBJ2-1; the match to TRBD2 covers 7 bases. Per germline, CDR1 LNHDA and CDR2 SQIVND (reference sequence). J gave up 5 bases and V 5 bases, and 12 bases lay outside the gene matches. CDR3 size: 16 residues. The CDR3 coding sequence is TGTGCCAGTAGTGCCCCGGGACTACCGTCTGACAATGAGCAGTTCTTC. It encodes CASSAPGLPSDNEQFF.

The count of this clone is one. This chain uses TRBV4-1 with TRBJ2-1; D may be TRBD1 (6 bases). The CDR3 length is 13 residues. V dropped 3 bases and J dropped 7 bases, with 10 bases sitting between them. The germline gives CDR1 MGHRA, CDR2 YSYEKL. CDR3 bases: TGCGCCAGCAGCCACGACAGGCGGAATGAGCAGTTCTTC. This translates into CASSHDRRNEQFF.

The genes are TRBV6-5 and TRBJ1-3; tentatively, D is TRBD1 (6 bases). Trimming shortened V by 4 bases and J by 2 bases, and 12 bases separated the two germline ends. CDR1 is MNHEY, CDR2 SVGAGI, per germline. This CDR3 comprises 15 residues. CDR3 protein: CASSWNRAPGNTIYF. The CDR3 DNA follows: TGTGCCAGCAGTTGGAACAGGGCCCCTGGAAACACCATATATTTT.

The chain employs TRBV10-3 and TRBJ1-5; no clear D gene. The ends were cut back, 3 bases at V and 7 bases at J, with 7 bases in the middle. The CDR3 has 12 amino acids. CDR1 and CDR2 (germline): ENHRY, SYGVKD. CDR3: CAISDSSQPQHF. For the CDR3, the DNA is TGTGCCATCAGTGACTCTAGCCAGCCCCAGCATTTT.

The CDR3 here is CSSEGRGDDNEQFF. The CDR3 nucleotides read TGCAGCTCAGAGGGCAGGGGTGACGACAATGAGCAGTTCTTC. The V call is TRBV29-1, the J call TRBJ2-1, with a possible D match to TRBD1 (6 bases). The ends were cut back, 8 bases at V and 5 bases at J, with 19 bases in the middle. Germline lookup yields CDR1 SQVTM and CDR2 ANQGSEA. This CDR3 comprises 14 residues.

This clone has only one observation. The chain recombines TRBV9 with TRBJ1-1, with D possibly being TRBD1 (5 bases). The CDR3 is 14 residues long. Trimming shortened V by 0 bases and J by 5 bases, and 11 bases separated the two germline ends. Germline V gives CDR1 SGDLS, CDR2 YYNGEE. CDR3 sequence reads: CASSVGLGGTEAFF. The CDR3 DNA is TGTGCCAGCAGCGTAGGTCTGGGGGGGACTGAAGCTTTCTTT.

The gene calls are TRBV7-9 and TRBJ2-1; TRBD2 agrees at 8 bases. The length of the CDR3 is 15 residues. Trimming at V came to 4 bases and at J to 5 bases, leaving 7 bases not matched to a gene. Per germline, CDR1 SEHNR and CDR2 FQNEAQ (reference sequence). This chain's CDR3 is CASSYSSGPHNEQFF. DNA for the CDR3: TGTGCCAGCAGCTATTCTAGCGGGCCCCACAATGAGCAGTTCTTC.

V usage is TRBV5-1 and J usage is TRBJ2-7, with 13 bases fitting TRBD2. Germline V gene lookup returns CDR1 SGHRS and CDR2 YFSETQ. With V trimmed by 4 bases and J by 0 bases, 10 bases remained unmatched. The CDR3 length is 18 residues. The CDR3, as DNA: TGCGCCAGCAGCGTCGGGACTAGCGGGAAGGCTGTCTCCTACGAGCAGTACTTC. The encoded protein is CASSVGTSGKAVSYEQYF.